What follows are 6 T cell receptor beta chains derived from one specimen sequenced in a study of blood T cell repertoires in COVID-19. The method was immunoSEQ multiplex PCR; TCRdb's version includes in-frame clones alone and lacks a portion of them. The data hold hundreds of thousands of clones, with around 86% observed a single time. The material sequenced was peripheral blood. The receptors come from a woman aged 25 to 39 with active or convalescent COVID-19.

V usage is TRBV13 and J usage is TRBJ2-1, with 11 positions matching TRBD2. Germline CDR1 and CDR2: PRHDT and FYEKMQ (reference sequence). Unmatched junction bases numbered 4, after V lost 5 bases and J lost 4 bases. This CDR3 has 15 amino acids. The CDR3 DNA is TGTGCCAGCAGCCCGGGACTAGCGGTTTACAATGAGCAGTTCTTC. Amino acids: CASSPGLAVYNEQFF.

This chain uses TRBV12-5 with TRBJ1-4, with D unclear. This CDR3 region has 14 residues. Germline V gives CDR1 LGHNT, CDR2 FRNRAP. V gave up 3 bases and J gave up 0 bases, with 5 bases separating them. The CDR3 bases are TGTGCTAGTGGTTTCTCGTCAACTAATGAAAAACTGTTTTTT. This translates into CASGFSSTNEKLFF.

This chain connects TRBV11-3 to TRBJ2-1, with TRBD2 identical over 7 bases. There are 15 residues in the CDR3. Germline loops: CDR1 SGHNT, CDR2 YENEEA. J lost 4 bases, V lost 5 bases, and 8 bases had no gene match. CDR3: CASSLAGTTYNEQFF. In nucleotides, the CDR3 is TGTGCCAGCAGCCTAGCCGGGACTACATACAATGAGCAGTTCTTC.

The chain couples TRBV7-2 to TRBJ2-7; D unresolved. The CDR3 is 13 amino acids. Germline V gene data show CDR1 as SGHTA and CDR2 as FQGNSA. Deletions cut 2 bases from V and 3 bases from J, with 8 bases between. The CDR3 coding sequence is TGTGCCAGCAGCTTAAACACAAACTACGAGCAGTACTTC. Translated, it gives CASSLNTNYEQYF.

This chain links TRBV28 with TRBJ1-2; D uncertain. The CDR3 length is 13 residues. The germline V gene has CDR1 MDHEN and CDR2 SYDVKM. Trimming took off 8 bases at V and 6 bases at J, with 16 bases between the two ends. CDR3 sequence: CASYSGAPHGYTF. The CDR3 DNA sequence: TGTGCCAGCTACTCGGGAGCCCCTCATGGCTACACCTTC.

This clone was counted between two and nine times. The CDR3 coding sequence is TGTGCCAGCAGCGAAGGGACAGGGGTTGGCTATAATTCACCCCTCCACTTT. Its translation is CASSEGTGVGYNSPLHF. The chain combines TRBV7-8 with TRBJ1-6; TRBD1 matches 10 bases. There are 17 residues in the CDR3. After removal of 5 bases from V and 3 bases from J, the junction contained 7 bases not matched to a gene. The germline V gene has CDR1 SGHVS and CDR2 FQNEAQ.